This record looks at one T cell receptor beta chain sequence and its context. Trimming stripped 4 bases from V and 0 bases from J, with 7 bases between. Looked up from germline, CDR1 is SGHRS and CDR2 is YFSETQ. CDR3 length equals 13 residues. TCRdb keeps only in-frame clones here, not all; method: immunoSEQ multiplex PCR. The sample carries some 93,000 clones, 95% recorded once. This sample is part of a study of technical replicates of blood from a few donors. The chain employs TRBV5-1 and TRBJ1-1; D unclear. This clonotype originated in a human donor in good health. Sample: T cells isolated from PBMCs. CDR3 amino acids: CASSHGMNTEAFF. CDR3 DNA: TGCGCCAGCAGCCACGGGATGAACACTGAAGCTTTCTTT.